This T cell receptor (beta chain) was documented in a study of blood T cell repertoires in COVID-19. About the research overall: From T cells, B-cell-depleted T cells, or PBMCs came the material, which was cDNA or gDNA.

Per the authors' pipeline: Scientists estimated how many nucleated cells there were by amplifying reference gene primers. Here immunoSEQ multiplex PCR was the method, and the copy in TCRdb shows in-frame clones only, minus some. V and J calls and clone size are as listed in that table; D and trimming were resolved from the DNA. The sample contains around 74,000 clones, about 88% of which appear only once. Germline CDR1 and CDR2: SGHRS and YFSETQ. Trimming left V 4 bases short and J 6 bases short, with 16 bases between. The CDR3 has 14 residues. The rearrangement uses TRBV5-1 and TRBJ1-1; tentatively, D is TRBD1 (5 bases). The sample consisted of peripheral blood. The receptor was isolated from a woman older than 75 with active or convalescent COVID-19. Here the CDR3 DNA reads TGCGCCAGCAGCCTAAGTGGGGGGAGCCCTGAAGCTTTCTTT. As protein: CASSLSGGSPEAFF.